Sequencing of this T cell receptor (beta chain) was carried out in a study of CD8 T cells in ankylosing spondylitis. V trimming: 3 bases; J trimming: 4 bases; junction bases outside the gene matches: 2. The CDR3 loop spans 12 amino acids. Germline V lookup: CDR1 DFQATT, CDR2 SNEGSKA (reference sequence). Study conclusions and caveats: Enrichment of disease-linked clones was reportedly significant in matched ankylosing spondylitis synovial fluid. A motif in TCR beta, a set of under 10 highly homologous variants, appeared characteristic of ankylosing spondylitis blood. Certain motif variants had earlier been reported in reactive arthritis synovial fluid and blood. Disease-associated clonotypes exhibited CD8+ identity and were relatively infrequent in peripheral blood.

As the method for making TCR beta libraries, quantitative 5'-RACE with molecular barcodes was used. TCRdb recomputed calls from the 5' RACE reads with MiXCR, one row per CDR3 protein. This table has more than 650,000 distinct CDR3 sequences, 12% appearing once. Comments on this clonotype: What it binds is unknown.

The specimen was blood, either unsorted or a sorted T cell fraction (not recorded which). The gene calls are TRBV20-1 and TRBJ2-5, with 7 bases matching TRBD2. The receptor comes from a male donor with ankylosing spondylitis. CDR3 region: CSASGEGETQYF. CDR3 bases: TGCAGTGCTAGTGGGGAGGGAGAGACCCAGTACTTC.